This entry lists 16 T cell receptor beta chains sequenced from one sample in a study of blood T cell repertoires in COVID-19. The data were produced by immunoSEQ multiplex PCR, yet TCRdb's version contains in-frame clones alone and is incomplete. The table shows tens of thousands of clones, with 88% occurring only once. What was sequenced was peripheral blood. These receptors all stem from a human donor in a cohort sampled during active COVID-19.

This clone has more than one count but fewer than ten. The CDR3 reads CATSRSTGELGYTF. The CDR3 DNA is TGTGCCACCAGCAGATCCACAGGGGAGCTCGGCTACACCTTC. The chain recombines TRBV15 with TRBJ1-2, with TRBD1 identical over 7 bases. CDR1 and CDR2 (germline): LNHNV, YYDKDF (reference sequence). This CDR3 region has 14 residues. The ends lost 2 bases at V and 8 bases at J; junction bases unmatched: 8.

This sequence joins TRBV4-3 and TRBJ2-7, with 7 positions matching TRBD1. Germline CDR1 is LGHNA and CDR2 is YSLEER. V shed 0 bases and J 5 bases; nucleotides not matched to a gene: 10. The CDR3 covers 16 residues. The CDR3 DNA reads TGCGCCAGCAGCCAAGATGGGGCGACAGGGATGAACGAGCAGTACTTC. The encoded protein is CASSQDGATGMNEQYF.

V and J are TRBV9 and TRBJ2-4, with D perhaps TRBD1 (5 bases). Germline loops: CDR1 SGDLS, CDR2 YYNGEE. Trimming took 4 bases from V and 7 from J, leaving 18 bases between them. The CDR3 length is 15 residues. The CDR3 region is CASSPQDRLVNIQYF. The CDR3 coding sequence is TGTGCCAGCAGCCCACAAGACAGATTGGTTAACATTCAGTACTTC.

This chain uses TRBV7-2 with TRBJ2-5; TRBD2 matches at 8 bases. The germline V gene has CDR1 SGHTA and CDR2 FQGNSA. CDR3 length: 15 amino acids. Trimming removed 6 bases from V and 5 bases from J; junction bases left unmatched: 11. The CDR3: CASRTGAAGGETQYF. In DNA form, the CDR3 reads TGTGCCAGCAGGACGGGGGCCGCGGGGGGCGAGACCCAGTACTTC.

Regarding this clone: Other DNA variants within this sample encode the same CDR3. This chain links TRBV5-1 with TRBJ1-3; unclear D gene. Germline assignment: CDR1 SGHRS and CDR2 YFSETQ. Trimming left V 0 bases short and J 4 bases short, with 8 bases between. The CDR3 consists of 14 residues. The CDR3 loop is CASSLAGYGNTIYF. The CDR3 bases are TGCGCCAGCAGCTTGGCCGGTTACGGAAACACCATATATTTT.

This rearrangement joins TRBV7-9 to TRBJ1-1; D gene uncertain. Germline V gives CDR1 SEHNR, CDR2 FQNEAQ (reference sequence). This CDR3 has 13 amino acids. V lost 5 bases and J lost 5, with 12 bases in between. In DNA form, the CDR3 reads TGTGCCAGCAGCCGGGTAGTCGGGACTGAAGCTTTCTTT. Amino acids: CASSRVVGTEAFF.

The chain uses TRBV5-1 and TRBJ2-4; TRBD2 matches at 9 bases. The CDR3 covers 19 residues. J was trimmed by 0 bases and V by 0 bases; bases with no gene match: 10. Germline-derived CDR1 and CDR2 are SGHRS and YFSETQ. The CDR3 spells CASSLDGGGADRAKNIQYF. CDR3 DNA: TGCGCCAGCAGCTTGGATGGCGGGGGGGCCGATCGAGCCAAAAACATTCAGTACTTC.

This clone is a singleton in its sample. The chain recombines TRBV29-1 with TRBJ2-1; TRBD2 aligns across 11 bases. There are 15 residues in the CDR3. CDR1 and CDR2 from the germline V gene are SQVTM and ANQGSEA. V was pared by 6 bases and J by 2 bases, with 6 bases of the junction left unmatched. The CDR3 sequence: CSVSGTSGAYNEQFF. CDR3 bases: TGCAGCGTCTCCGGGACTAGCGGTGCCTACAATGAGCAGTTCTTC.

V usage is TRBV7-3 and J usage is TRBJ1-2; possible D gene TRBD1, 6 bases. The V gene lost 5 bases and the J gene lost 2 bases, with 9 bases spanning the gap. The CDR3 consists of 13 residues. CDR1 is SGHTA and CDR2 is FQGTGA in the germline V gene. CDR3 sequence reads: CASSPDRNYGYTF. DNA of the CDR3: TGTGCCAGCAGCCCGGACAGAAACTATGGCTACACCTTC.

This chain links TRBV24-1 with TRBJ1-5; 9 positions match TRBD1. CDR3 length: 17 amino acids. Losses at the gene ends were 2 bases for V and 6 bases for J; bases not matched to a gene: 10. Germline lookup yields CDR1 KGHDR and CDR2 SFDVKD. The CDR3, as DNA: TGTGCCACCAGTGATTCTCCGGGACAGGGATTGGGTCAGCCCCAGCATTTT. This codes for CATSDSPGQGLGQPQHF.

The genes are TRBV15 and TRBJ2-5; 8 bases fit TRBD1. Germline loops: CDR1 LNHNV, CDR2 YYDKDF (reference sequence). V was clipped by 1 base and J by 7 bases; unmatched bases: 8. The CDR3 runs 15 residues. The CDR3 here is CATSRAQGEVGTQYF. The CDR3 DNA is TGTGCCACCAGCAGAGCACAGGGGGAGGTCGGGACCCAGTACTTC.

V and J are TRBV3-1 (or the pseudogene TRBV3-2) and TRBJ2-5; D is uncertain. The V and J ends lost 4 bases and 5 bases respectively, with 17 bases between them. The CDR3 has 15 amino acids. The germline CDR1 and CDR2 sequences are LGHDT and YNNKEL (reference sequence). The chain's CDR3 is CASSLRDLNEETQYF. CDR3 DNA sequence: TGTGCCAGCAGCCTCCGAGACTTAAATGAGGAGACCCAGTACTTC.

V is TRBV7-2 and J is TRBJ2-6, with TRBD2 identical over 7 bases. J lost 0 bases, V lost 6 bases, and 11 bases had no gene match. In germline, CDR1 is SGHTA, CDR2 FQGNSA. The CDR3 sequence is 18 residues long. CDR3 DNA: TGTGCCAGCAGGTCCCCAGCGGGGAATCGCTCTGGGGCCAACGTCCTGACTTTC. Translating gives CASRSPAGNRSGANVLTF.

The chain uses TRBV6-6 and TRBJ2-5; 8 bases line up with TRBD1. V was pared by 5 bases and J by 5 bases, with 4 bases of the junction left unmatched. The length of the CDR3 is 13 residues. Germline loops: CDR1 MNHNY, CDR2 SVGAGI (reference sequence). The CDR3 nucleotides are TGTGCCAGCAGTGGGAACAGGGGGGAGACCCAGTACTTC. Translating gives CASSGNRGETQYF.

The CDR3 loop reads CASSARQGATNEKLFF. The CDR3 DNA is TGTGCCAGTAGTGCAAGACAGGGGGCAACTAATGAAAAACTGTTTTTT. This chain joins TRBV19 and TRBJ1-4, with 9 bases aligning to TRBD1. Germline V gene sequence: CDR1 LNHDA, CDR2 SQIVND (reference sequence). The CDR3 is 16 amino acids. The V and J ends lost 5 bases and 0 bases, in that order; junction bases with no gene match: 4.

The chain joins TRBV3-1 (or the pseudogene TRBV3-2) to TRBJ2-3; possible D gene TRBD2, 6 bases. Trimming stripped 1 base from V and 6 bases from J, with 14 bases between. The CDR3 consists of 15 residues. Germline-derived CDR1 and CDR2 are LGHDT and YNNKEL (reference sequence). This CDR3 reads CASSQVGGPRDTQYF. CDR3 bases: TGTGCCAGCAGCCAAGTCGGGGGACCTAGGGATACGCAGTATTTT.